The sequence of this T cell receptor beta chain was determined in a study of Ad26.COV2.S vaccination and SARS-CoV-2 variants. Some clones are missing from TCRdb's copy, which holds only in-frame ones; the method was immunoSEQ multiplex PCR. The table includes 320,000 or so clones, about 90% detected once. The treatment is: around 19 received Ad26.COV2.S at low or high dose, single or two shots; about 5 received placebo; per-sample allocation not given. Each sample was drawn 63 days after the first injection (of vaccine or placebo). The source was peripheral blood, collected in a trial of Ad26.COV2.S vaccine versus placebo. The receptor comes from a person aged 18-60 years who received the Ad26.COV2.S COVID-19 vaccine or a placebo.

CDR3 region: CASSLKVPTLGNTIYF. CDR3 DNA sequence: TGTGCCAGCAGTTTAAAGGTCCCCACGCTGGGAAACACCATATATTTT. The rearrangement joins TRBV27 to TRBJ1-3, with D hard to call. V lost 2 bases to trimming and J lost 4 bases, with 15 bases between them. The length of the CDR3 is 16 residues. Per the germline V gene, CDR1 is MNHEY and CDR2 is SMNVEV (reference sequence).